The clone carrying this T cell receptor (beta chain) has only a few counts. These data originate in a study of blood T cell repertoires in COVID-19. Study summary: Researchers got acute and convalescent COVID-19 samples from the United States, Italy and Spain. The cDNA or gDNA used as material had been derived from T cells, B-cell-depleted T cells, or PBMCs.

The CDR3 is 14 residues long. Trimming removed 7 bases from V and 8 bases from J, with 17 bases in between. Per germline, CDR1 MNHEY and CDR2 SVGAGI. Original analysis: By means of reference gene primer amplification, nucleated cell counts were estimated. The table came from immunoSEQ multiplex PCR; TCRdb's copy has only in-frame clones and leaves some out. V, J and clone size reflect that table, while D and trimming were determined from the DNA. The data contain about 80,000 clones, around 85% of them seen just once; the ten biggest clones take up roughly 8%. Sequencing was performed on peripheral blood. The V call is TRBV6-5, the J call TRBJ2-2, with a tentative D call TRBD1 (5 bases). This TCR came from a man aged 25-40 years with acute or convalescent COVID-19. The CDR3, as DNA: TGTGCCAGCAAACCAAAAGGGGTTCCGGGGGAGCTGTTTTTT. Encoded protein: CASKPKGVPGELFF.